Presented here are 25 T cell receptor beta chains from one specimen sequenced in a study of breast tumors, draining lymph nodes, adjacent tissues. TCRdb called the multiplex PCR reads again in MiXCR, with one record for every CDR3 protein. Of some 120,000 distinct CDR3 sequences detected, approximately 20% appear once; the ten largest clones hold about 3.7%. Breast cancer patients provided tissue from their axillary draining lymph nodes. Sequencing was performed on axillary lymph node tissue. The origin of the receptors is a female donor with breast cancer. Some clones in this sample may be carry-over from other donors' samples.

This clonotype has at least ten counts. The CDR3 region is CASSFMQGRYEQYF. The DNA of the CDR3 is TGCGCCAGCAGCTTTATGCAGGGGCGGTACGAGCAGTACTTC. The chain couples TRBV5-1 to TRBJ2-7, with a possible D match to TRBD1 (6 bases). The CDR3 runs 14 residues. V was trimmed by 2 bases and J by 4 bases, leaving 13 bases between them. Germline CDR1 and CDR2: SGHRS and YFSETQ.

This clonotype was counted at least ten times. The chain recombines TRBV30 with TRBJ1-6, with 9 bases matching TRBD1. The CDR3 covers 16 residues. Germline V gene lookup returns CDR1 GTSNPN and CDR2 SVGIG (reference sequence). With V trimmed by 4 bases and J by 6 bases, 10 bases remained unmatched. As DNA, the CDR3 is TGTGCCTGGATCAGTTCGGGGACAGGGTTTAATTCACCCCTCCACTTT. Protein sequence: CAWISSGTGFNSPLHF.

This clonotype has a count of ten or more. The rearrangement uses TRBV12-5 and TRBJ1-2; 8 bases are a match to TRBD1. With 0 bases clipped from V and 6 bases from J, the junction kept 9 bases outside the gene matches. CDR3 length: 16 residues. Germline CDR1 and CDR2: LGHNT and FRNRAP. The CDR3 coding sequence is TGTGCTAGTGGTTTGGTAACGATGGGACAGGTGGATGGCTACACCTTC. Its protein product is CASGLVTMGQVDGYTF.

This clonotype came up many times. The CDR3 DNA reads as TGCAGTGCAAGTGAGGGGCGTAGTCCCTACGAGCAGTACTTC. Translation: CSASEGRSPYEQYF. The chain recombines TRBV20-1 with TRBJ2-7, with D possibly being TRBD1 or TRBD2 (5 bases each). V lost 6 bases and J lost 2, with 17 bases in between. The CDR3 loop spans 14 amino acids. The V gene's germline CDR1 is DFQATT and CDR2 SNEGSKA (reference sequence).

This clonotype has a count of ten or more. V is TRBV20-1 and J is TRBJ2-1; D remains unclear. The CDR3 extends over 15 amino acids. CDR1 is DFQATT, CDR2 SNEGSKA, per germline (reference sequence). Trimming took off 8 bases at V and 0 bases at J, with 17 bases between the two ends. Here the CDR3 reads CSPFSDPSSYNEQFF. The CDR3 DNA reads TGCAGTCCATTTTCTGATCCGAGCTCCTACAATGAGCAGTTCTTC.

At least ten counts were recorded for this clonotype. The chain has TRBV11-3 and TRBJ2-5; TRBD1 is a possible D gene (5 bases). The CDR3 totals 13 residues. The ends were cut back, 8 bases at V and 1 base at J, with 11 bases in the middle. Germline V gives CDR1 SGHNT, CDR2 YENEEA. The CDR3 protein is CASAIGVQETQYF. DNA of the CDR3: TGTGCCAGCGCCATAGGGGTCCAAGAGACCCAGTACTTC.

The chain uses TRBV18 and TRBJ2-5, with D maybe TRBD2 (7 bases). The V end was cut by 4 bases, the J end by 4 bases, with 13 bases between. From germline, CDR1 is KGHSH and CDR2 LQKENI. The CDR3 spans 14 residues. The CDR3 region is CASSRGGSGETQYF. The CDR3 region has the DNA TGTGCCAGCTCACGCGGGGGCTCGGGAGAGACCCAGTACTTC.

On this clonotype: The CDR3 does not end in the conserved phenylalanine or tryptophan, so this is likely a read error. This sequence joins TRBV7-9 and TRBJ2-7; 7 nucleotides agree with TRBD1. V gave up 5 bases and J gave up 1 base; unmatched junction bases: 2. Germline CDR1 reads SEHNR; CDR2 reads FQNEAQ (reference sequence). The CDR3 extends over 13 amino acids. Written as DNA, the CDR3 is TGTGCCAGCAGCCGGGACAGTTCCTACGAGCAGTACCTC. This sequence encodes CASSRDSSYEQYL.

The V and J genes are TRBV28 and TRBJ1-5; the D gene is possibly TRBD1 (6 bases). This CDR3 is built from 14 residues. The V end was cut by 1 base, the J end by 6 bases, with 10 bases between. CDR1 MDHEN and CDR2 SYDVKM come from the germline V gene. CDR3 nucleotide sequence: TGTGCCAGCAGTTTATTGGGGGCGAGTCAGCCCCAGCATTTT. This codes for CASSLLGASQPQHF.

A remark on this clonotype: This could be a read error, since a much larger clone is one nucleotide away. This chain connects TRBV20-1 to TRBJ1-3; D remains unclear. Germline V lookup: CDR1 DFQATT, CDR2 SNEGSKA (reference sequence). The CDR3 runs to 11 residues. DNA of the CDR3: TGCAGTGCTATTTTCGGAACCACCATATATTTT. Its translation: CSAIFGTTIYF.

This clonotype was recorded at least ten times. The chain is built from TRBV5-1 and TRBJ2-1; D gene ambiguous. Trimming shortened V by 3 bases and J by 3 bases, and 10 bases separated the two germline ends. The CDR3 totals 14 residues. The germline gives CDR1 SGHRS, CDR2 YFSETQ. The CDR3 DNA reads as TGCGCCAGCAGCTCGACTCCTAGCTACAATGAGCAGTTCTTC. Protein: CASSSTPSYNEQFF. The whole variable domain, remainder taken from reference TRBV5-1 and TRBJ2-1, is KAGVTQTPRYLIKTRGQQVTLSCSPISGHRSVSWYQQTPGQGLQFLFEYFSETQRNKGNFPGRFSGRQFSNSRSEMNVSTLELGDSALYLCASSSTPSYNEQFFGPGTRLTVL.

This clonotype was observed many times. The V and J genes are TRBV5-1 and TRBJ2-3; TRBD1 matches at 10 bases. Germline trimming cut 5 bases from V and 4 bases from J; bases unmatched to any gene: 7. Germline values: CDR1 SGHRS, CDR2 YFSETQ. There are 15 residues in the CDR3. The CDR3 region is CASRQGTGDADTQYF. CDR3 sequence (DNA): TGCGCCAGCAGGCAGGGGACAGGGGATGCAGATACGCAGTATTTT.

This clonotype was picked up a small number of times. The genes are TRBV28 and TRBJ1-2; tentative D call: TRBD1 (5 bases). CDR1 and CDR2 (germline): MDHEN, SYDVKM. The CDR3 length is 15 residues. Trimming stripped 6 bases from V and 8 bases from J, with 22 bases between. The CDR3 coding sequence is TGTGCCAGCAGCGGGGCCCGGGGAAGCTCAGGGGGCTACACCTTC. This gives the protein CASSGARGSSGGYTF.

The table lists this clonotype with many counts. V usage is TRBV28 and J usage is TRBJ1-5; 10 positions match TRBD1. The CDR3 length is 15 residues. Germline values: CDR1 MDHEN, CDR2 SYDVKM. Trimming took 8 bases from V and 2 from J; bases not matched to a gene: 6. The CDR3 coding sequence is TGTGCCAGCCGCGACAGGGGGCGCGGCAATCAGCCCCAGCATTTT. Protein product: CASRDRGRGNQPQHF.

This clonotype has a count of ten or more. The chain carries TRBV6-5 and TRBJ2-7; D might be TRBD1 (6 bases). CDR1 and CDR2 from the germline V gene are MNHEY and SVGAGI. The CDR3 runs 15 residues. V shed 2 bases and J shed 1 base, with 12 bases lying between them. For the CDR3, the DNA is TGTGCCAGCAGTTACGTAACAGGGCCGTCCTACGAGCAGTACTTC. Its translation: CASSYVTGPSYEQYF.

This clonotype was counted many times. This sequence joins TRBV5-1 and TRBJ1-2; D is ambiguous. This CDR3 has 14 residues. Germline assignment: CDR1 SGHRS and CDR2 YFSETQ. Trimming left V 0 bases short and J 0 bases short, with 6 bases between. Here the CDR3 reads CASSLGGSNYGYTF. The CDR3 region has the DNA TGCGCCAGCAGCTTGGGAGGATCTAACTATGGCTACACCTTC.

In this sample, this clonotype turned up many times. The CDR3 protein is CASTTDTATNEKLFF. CDR3 nucleotides: TGTGCCAGTACGACAGACACTGCAACTAATGAAAAACTGTTTTTT. The gene calls are TRBV19 and TRBJ1-4; perhaps TRBD1 as D (5 bases). The CDR3 is 15 residues long. V lost 7 bases and J lost 0, with 12 bases in between. Germline lookup yields CDR1 LNHDA and CDR2 SQIVND (reference sequence).

This clonotype was seen many times. The chain has TRBV12-3 or TRBV12-4 and TRBJ2-5, with 10 bases matching TRBD2. Trimming at V came to 7 bases and at J to 5 bases, leaving 7 bases not matched to a gene. The CDR3 extends over 14 amino acids. The DNA for the CDR3 is TGTGCCAGCAACCCTAGCGGGGGAGAGGAGACCCAGTACTTC. This codes for CASNPSGGEETQYF.

This clonotype was recorded at least ten times. The chain uses TRBV7-2 and TRBJ2-5; D might be TRBD1 (5 bases). The CDR3 consists of 14 residues. V shed 2 bases and J shed 7 bases, with 14 bases lying between them. Germline V gives CDR1 SGHTA, CDR2 FQGNSA. Here the CDR3 DNA reads TGTGCCAGCAGCTTAAGACAGTACCTTAGGACCCAGTACTTC. Amino acids: CASSLRQYLRTQYF.

This clonotype was observed at least ten times. V and J are TRBV11-3 and TRBJ2-2; TRBD1 agrees at 10 bases. From germline, CDR1 is SGHNT and CDR2 YENEEA. The CDR3 consists of 15 residues. After removal of 4 bases from V and 6 bases from J, the junction contained 5 bases not matched to a gene. The CDR3: CASSYGTGDSGELFF. The CDR3 bases are TGTGCCAGCAGCTACGGGACAGGGGACTCCGGGGAGCTGTTTTTT.

This clonotype showed up many times. This rearrangement joins TRBV7-2 to TRBJ2-1, with D unresolved. This CDR3 is 12 amino acids long. Deletions cut 3 bases from V and 0 bases from J, with 0 bases between. Germline loops: CDR1 SGHTA, CDR2 FQGNSA. The chain's CDR3 is CASSFSYNEQFF. The DNA of the CDR3 is TGTGCCAGCAGCTTCTCCTACAATGAGCAGTTCTTC.

This clonotype was seen many times. The chain uses TRBV4-2 and TRBJ2-6; D possibly uses TRBD1 or TRBD2 (5 bases each). V was clipped by 0 bases and J by 1 base, with 19 bases between them. The CDR3 is 20 amino acids. Germline lookup yields CDR1 LGHNA and CDR2 YNFKEQ. The CDR3, as DNA: TGTGCCAGCAGCCAAGAAGGGCGGTGGGGGACCCTTTCTGGGGCCAACGTCCTGACTTTC. Residues: CASSQEGRWGTLSGANVLTF.

This clonotype was counted many times. V is TRBV20-1 and J is TRBJ1-5; a weak D match, TRBD1 (5 bases). Trimming shortened V by 3 bases and J by 3 bases, and 6 bases separated the two germline ends. Germline-derived CDR1 and CDR2 are DFQATT and SNEGSKA (reference sequence). The CDR3 runs 12 residues. CDR3 residues: CSARDNNQPQHF. CDR3 bases: TGCAGTGCTAGGGACAACAATCAGCCCCAGCATTTT.

This clonotype has at least ten counts. This chain connects TRBV20-1 to TRBJ1-5, with TRBD1 matching 8 bases. The CDR3 is made up of 14 amino acids. The V gene end was trimmed by 3 bases and the J gene end by 7 bases; junction bases not matched to a gene: 8. CDR1 is DFQATT and CDR2 is SNEGSKA in the germline V gene (reference sequence). The CDR3 is CSASQDRARQPQHF. CDR3 bases: TGCAGTGCTAGCCAGGACAGGGCAAGACAGCCCCAGCATTTT.

This clonotype has at least ten counts. The rearrangement links TRBV5-1 to TRBJ2-6, with D unclear. V shed 2 bases and J shed 0 bases, with 0 bases lying between them. Germline lookup yields CDR1 SGHRS and CDR2 YFSETQ. The CDR3 contains 13 residues. Here the CDR3 DNA reads TGCGCCAGCAGCTTCTCTGGGGCCAACGTCCTGACTTTC. This sequence encodes CASSFSGANVLTF.